This TCR beta chain was sequenced for a study of blood T cell repertoires in COVID-19. Whole-study context: PBMCs, B-cell-depleted T cells, or T cells provided the cDNA or gDNA that made up the material.

V shed 8 bases, J shed 9 bases, and the junction held 6 bases outside the gene matches. This CDR3 region has 12 residues. From germline, CDR1 is SNHLY and CDR2 FYNNEI. Produced via immunoSEQ multiplex PCR; TCRdb's table is partial and in-frame only. The sample includes 100,000 to 150,000 clones, about 80% of them seen just once. The chain recombines TRBV2 with TRBJ2-3; 9 bases map to TRBD1. The sequence was collected from a woman in her sixties or seventies with acute or convalescent COVID-19. The sample consisted of peripheral blood. The CDR3 DNA follows: TGTGCCAGCTTGGGACAGGGAAAAACGCAGTATTTT. Protein product: CASLGQGKTQYF.